This TCR beta chain was retrieved from a study of blood T cell repertoires in COVID-19 (dated by TCRdb to 2018 to 2021). General notes on the study: Samples from collaborators originated in the United States, Italy and Spain and spanned both the acute and convalescent phases of COVID-19. Subjects who had been exposed to COVID-19, were actively infected with it, or had recovered from it provided the deeply sampled blood TCRbeta repertoires that made up the dataset. The repertoires were made available in a free public database intended to serve as a resource for research on the immune response to SARS-CoV-2. The material from the prospective study consisted of cDNA or gDNA derived from T cells, B-cell-depleted T cells, or PBMCs. The samples were drawn from two sources: the first 160 participants of the ongoing ImmuneRACE study, and 1,000 to 1,500 subjects contributed by 6 global collaborators. Where available, HLA class I and class II types were obtained from metadata supplied by the sample provider rather than from assay-based typing. Nearly every sample came with metadata listing a de-identified subject ID, COVID-19 status, age in years and sex. The paper as a whole reports these results and caveats: The amount of clinical and demographic metadata varied by source and participant and was provided uncurated.

Collaborating institutions collected whole blood in K2EDTA tubes following their own protocols. For TCRbeta analysis, collaborators shipped samples in one of three forms: frozen whole blood, isolated PBMCs, or DNA extracted from either of those sample types. Spanning cysteine to phenylalanine, the CDR3 consists of 12 amino acids. Only the CDR3 region is kept as DNA, spanning 36 bases read in frame from base 1. The germline V gene specifies SGHRS as CDR1 and YFSETQ as CDR2. V is cut by 8 bases and J by 2 bases, and the space between the germline ends is 10 bases. The immunoSEQ Assay, a bias-controlled multiplex PCR, was used to amplify TCRbeta CDR3 regions from genomic DNA. On the study's bioinformatics: Within the assay, amplification of reference gene primers was used to estimate how many nucleated cells each sample contained. Sequence reads were collapsed and filtered to measure the absolute abundance of every unique TCRbeta CDR3 rearrangement. Productive Simpson clonality was computed per sample as the square root of Simpson's diversity index over productive rearrangements. Drawn from immuneACCESS, this table holds only the in-frame rearrangements with V and J called that TCRdb kept. Clones are partly lost; checked studies trace under half to an unresolved V gene and leave the rest unexplained. The D gene and trimming were derived from the DNA, and the V and J assignments and clone size from that table. A total of about 59,000 clones appear in this sample, 81% of them only once. The ten biggest clones cover under 30% of the sample.

This clone has a handful of counts. The antigen it binds to is not known. No base-level quality is on record; no much larger clone is a single base apart. The sequencing input was peripheral blood. The origin of this receptor is a woman older than 75 with active or convalescent COVID-19. Recombination joined TRBV5-1 with TRBJ1-1; no D segment can be confidently identified. The CDR3 region: CASYSFNTEAFF. The nucleotide sequence reads as follows: TGCGCCAGTTACAGTTTCAACACTGAAGCTTTCTTT.